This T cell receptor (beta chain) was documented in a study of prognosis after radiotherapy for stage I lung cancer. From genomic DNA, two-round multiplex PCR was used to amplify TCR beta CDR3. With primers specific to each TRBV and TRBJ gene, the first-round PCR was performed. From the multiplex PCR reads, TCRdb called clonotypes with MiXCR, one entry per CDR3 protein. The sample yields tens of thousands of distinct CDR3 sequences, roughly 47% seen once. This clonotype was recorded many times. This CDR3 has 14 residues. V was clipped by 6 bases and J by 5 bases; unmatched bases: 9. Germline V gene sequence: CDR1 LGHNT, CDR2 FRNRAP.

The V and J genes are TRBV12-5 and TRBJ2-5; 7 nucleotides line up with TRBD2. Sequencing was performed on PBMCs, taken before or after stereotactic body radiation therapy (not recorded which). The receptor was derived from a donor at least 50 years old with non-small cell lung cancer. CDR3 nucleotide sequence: TGTGCTAGTGGCTCTCTAAGCGGGGACGAGACCCAGTACTTC. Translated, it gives CASGSLSGDETQYF.